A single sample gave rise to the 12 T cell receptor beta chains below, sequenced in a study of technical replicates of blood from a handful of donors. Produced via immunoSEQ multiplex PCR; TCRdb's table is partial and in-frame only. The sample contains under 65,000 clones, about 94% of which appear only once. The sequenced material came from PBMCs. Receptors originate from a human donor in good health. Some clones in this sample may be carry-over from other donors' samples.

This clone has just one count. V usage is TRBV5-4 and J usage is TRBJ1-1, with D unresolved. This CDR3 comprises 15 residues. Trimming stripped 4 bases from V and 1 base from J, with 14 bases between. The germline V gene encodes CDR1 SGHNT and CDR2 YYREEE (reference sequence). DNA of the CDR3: TGTGCCAGCAGCCCCGCCGGTTTCGGGAACACTGAAGCTTTCTTT. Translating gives CASSPAGFGNTEAFF.

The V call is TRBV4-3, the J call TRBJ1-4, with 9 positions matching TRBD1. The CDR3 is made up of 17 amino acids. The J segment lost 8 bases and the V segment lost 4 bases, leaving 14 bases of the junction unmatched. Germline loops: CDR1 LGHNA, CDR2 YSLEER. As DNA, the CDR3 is TGCGCCAGCAGCCTCATAGGTCCCGGGACAGGGTCCGAAAAACTGTTTTTT. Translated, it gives CASSLIGPGTGSEKLFF.

The CDR3 spells CSVPAFNEQFF. Written as DNA, the CDR3 is TGCAGCGTTCCAGCGTTCAATGAGCAGTTCTTC. The V gene is TRBV29-1, the J gene TRBJ2-1, with D unresolved. V shed 5 bases and J shed 6 bases, with 8 bases lying between them. The CDR3 runs to 11 residues. Germline CDR1 is SQVTM and CDR2 is ANQGSEA.

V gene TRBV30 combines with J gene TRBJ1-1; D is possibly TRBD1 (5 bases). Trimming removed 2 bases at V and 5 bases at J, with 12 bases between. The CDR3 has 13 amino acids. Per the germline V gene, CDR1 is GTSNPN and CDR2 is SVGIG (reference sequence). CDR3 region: CAWSYSRATEAFF. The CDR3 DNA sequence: TGTGCCTGGAGTTATTCCAGGGCGACTGAAGCTTTCTTT.

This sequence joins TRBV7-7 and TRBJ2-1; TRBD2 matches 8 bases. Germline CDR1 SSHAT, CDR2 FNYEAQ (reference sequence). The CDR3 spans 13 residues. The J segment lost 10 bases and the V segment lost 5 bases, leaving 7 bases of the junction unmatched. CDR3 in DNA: TGTGCCAGCAGCATTAGCGGGAATCGGGAGCAGTTCTTC. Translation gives CASSISGNREQFF.

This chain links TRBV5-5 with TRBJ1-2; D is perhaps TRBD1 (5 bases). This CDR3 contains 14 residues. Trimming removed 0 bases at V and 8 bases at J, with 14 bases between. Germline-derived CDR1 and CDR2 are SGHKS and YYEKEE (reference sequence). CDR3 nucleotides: TGTGCCAGCAGCTTGGATGCAGGGCGAAAAGGCTACACCTTC. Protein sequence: CASSLDAGRKGYTF.

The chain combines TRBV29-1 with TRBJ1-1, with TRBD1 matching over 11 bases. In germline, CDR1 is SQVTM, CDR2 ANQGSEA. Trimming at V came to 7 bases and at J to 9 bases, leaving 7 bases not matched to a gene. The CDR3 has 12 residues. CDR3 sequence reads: CSARGQGEKAFF. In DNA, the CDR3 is TGCAGCGCCAGGGGACAGGGGGAAAAAGCTTTCTTT. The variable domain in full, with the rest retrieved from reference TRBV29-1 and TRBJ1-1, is SAVISQKPSRDICQRGTSLTIQCQVDSQVTMMFWYRQQPGQSLTLIATANQGSEATYESGFVIDKFPISRPNLTFSTLTVSNMSPEDSSIYLCSARGQGEKAFFGQGTRLTVV.

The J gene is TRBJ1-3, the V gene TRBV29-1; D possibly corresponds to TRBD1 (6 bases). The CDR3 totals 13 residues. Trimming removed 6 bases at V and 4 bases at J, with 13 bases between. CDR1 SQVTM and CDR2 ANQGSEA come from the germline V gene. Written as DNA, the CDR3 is TGCAGCGTGCCCGACAGGTTGGGAAACACCATATATTTT. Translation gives CSVPDRLGNTIYF.

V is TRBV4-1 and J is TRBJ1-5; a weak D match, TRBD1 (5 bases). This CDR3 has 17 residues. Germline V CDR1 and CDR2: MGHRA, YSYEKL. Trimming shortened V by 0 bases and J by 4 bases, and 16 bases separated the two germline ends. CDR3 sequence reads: CASSQDGAGRTNQPQHF. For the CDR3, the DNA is TGCGCCAGCAGCCAAGATGGGGCAGGGAGGACAAATCAGCCCCAGCATTTT.

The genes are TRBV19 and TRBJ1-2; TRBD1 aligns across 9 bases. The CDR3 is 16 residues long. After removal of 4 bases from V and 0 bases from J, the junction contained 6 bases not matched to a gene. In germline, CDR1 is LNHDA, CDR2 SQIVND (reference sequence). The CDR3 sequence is CASSKEQGATNYGYTF. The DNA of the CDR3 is TGTGCCAGTAGTAAAGAACAGGGGGCTACTAACTATGGCTACACCTTC.

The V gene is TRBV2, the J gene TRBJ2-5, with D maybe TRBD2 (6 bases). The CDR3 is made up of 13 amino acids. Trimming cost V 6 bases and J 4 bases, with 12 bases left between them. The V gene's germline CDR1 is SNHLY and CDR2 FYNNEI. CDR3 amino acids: CASSAGTSETQYF. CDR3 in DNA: TGTGCCAGCAGCGCCGGGACTTCAGAGACCCAGTACTTC.

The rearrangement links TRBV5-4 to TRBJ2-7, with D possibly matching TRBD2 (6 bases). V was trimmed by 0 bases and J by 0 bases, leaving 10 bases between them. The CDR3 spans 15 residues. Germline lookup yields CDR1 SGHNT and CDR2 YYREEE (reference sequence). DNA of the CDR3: TGTGCCAGCAGCTTGGCCGGGGGTAGCTCCTACGAGCAGTACTTC. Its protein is CASSLAGGSSYEQYF. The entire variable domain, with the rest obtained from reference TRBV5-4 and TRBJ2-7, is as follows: ETGVTQSPTHLIKTRGQQVTLRCSSQSGHNTVSWYQQALGQGPQFIFQYYREEENGRGNFPPRFSGLQFPNYSSELNVNALELDDSALYLCASSLAGGSSYEQYFGPGTRLTVT.